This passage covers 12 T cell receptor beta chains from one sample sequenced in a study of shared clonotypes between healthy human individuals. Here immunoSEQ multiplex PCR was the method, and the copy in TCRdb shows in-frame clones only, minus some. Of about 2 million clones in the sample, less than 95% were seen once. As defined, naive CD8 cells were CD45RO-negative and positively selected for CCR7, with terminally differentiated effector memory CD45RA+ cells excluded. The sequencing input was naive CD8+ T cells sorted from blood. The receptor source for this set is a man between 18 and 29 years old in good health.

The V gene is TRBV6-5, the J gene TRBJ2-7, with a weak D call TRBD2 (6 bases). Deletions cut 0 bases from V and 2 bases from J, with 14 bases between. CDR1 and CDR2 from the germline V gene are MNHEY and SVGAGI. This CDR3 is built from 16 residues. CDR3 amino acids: CASSYSAASETYEQYF. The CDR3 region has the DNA TGTGCCAGCAGTTACTCCGCGGCTAGCGAGACCTACGAGCAGTACTTC.

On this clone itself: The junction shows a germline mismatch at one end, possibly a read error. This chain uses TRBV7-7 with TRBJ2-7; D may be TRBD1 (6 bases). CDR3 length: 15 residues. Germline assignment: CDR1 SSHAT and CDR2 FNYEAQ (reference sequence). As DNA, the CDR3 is TGTGCTAGCAGCTATGAGGGACAAAGGGGTTACGAGCAGTACTTC. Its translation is CASSYEGQRGYEQYF.

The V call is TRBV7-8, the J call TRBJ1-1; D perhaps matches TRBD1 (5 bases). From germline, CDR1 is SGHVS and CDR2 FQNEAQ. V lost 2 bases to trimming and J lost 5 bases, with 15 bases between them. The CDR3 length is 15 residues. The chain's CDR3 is CASSLLGQGLTEAFF. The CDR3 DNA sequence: TGTGCCAGCAGCTTACTCGGGCAGGGCCTTACTGAAGCTTTCTTT.

The CDR3 nucleotides are TGTGCCAGCAGTGAAGACACTTATGGCTACACCTTC. As protein: CASSEDTYGYTF. The V call is TRBV2, the J call TRBJ1-2; D not resolved. The germline CDR1 and CDR2 sequences are SNHLY and FYNNEI. V lost 1 base and J 5 bases, leaving 5 bases between the germline ends. There are 12 residues in the CDR3.

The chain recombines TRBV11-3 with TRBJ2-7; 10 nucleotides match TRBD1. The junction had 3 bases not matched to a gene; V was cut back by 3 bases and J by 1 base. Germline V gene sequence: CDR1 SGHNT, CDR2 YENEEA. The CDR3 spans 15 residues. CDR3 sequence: CASSLGQGFSYEQYF. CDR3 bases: TGTGCCAGCAGCTTGGGACAGGGGTTTTCCTACGAGCAGTACTTC.

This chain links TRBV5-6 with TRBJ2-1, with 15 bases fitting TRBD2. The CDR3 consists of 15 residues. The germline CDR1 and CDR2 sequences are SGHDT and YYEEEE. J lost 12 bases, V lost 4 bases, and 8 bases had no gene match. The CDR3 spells CASSEGLAGGLAQFF. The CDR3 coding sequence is TGTGCCAGCAGCGAGGGACTAGCGGGGGGACTGGCGCAGTTCTTC.

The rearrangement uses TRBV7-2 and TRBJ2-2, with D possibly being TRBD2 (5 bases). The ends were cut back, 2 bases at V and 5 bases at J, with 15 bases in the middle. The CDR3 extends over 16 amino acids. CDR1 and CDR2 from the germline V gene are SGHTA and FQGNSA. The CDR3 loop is CASSLWAGGETGELFF. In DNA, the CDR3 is TGTGCCAGCAGCTTATGGGCGGGTGGCGAGACCGGGGAGCTGTTTTTT.

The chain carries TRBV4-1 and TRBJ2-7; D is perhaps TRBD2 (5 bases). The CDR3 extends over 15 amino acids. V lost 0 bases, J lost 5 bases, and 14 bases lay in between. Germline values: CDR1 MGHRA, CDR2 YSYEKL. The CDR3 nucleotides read TGCGCCAGCAGCCAAGAAACCCGGGAAACGAACGAGCAGTACTTC. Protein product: CASSQETRETNEQYF.

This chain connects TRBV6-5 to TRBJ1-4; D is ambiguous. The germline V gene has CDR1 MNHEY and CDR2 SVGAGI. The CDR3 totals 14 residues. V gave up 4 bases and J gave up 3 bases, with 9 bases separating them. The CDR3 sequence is CASSLWGANEKLFF. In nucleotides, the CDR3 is TGTGCCAGCAGTTTGTGGGGTGCTAATGAAAAACTGTTTTTT.

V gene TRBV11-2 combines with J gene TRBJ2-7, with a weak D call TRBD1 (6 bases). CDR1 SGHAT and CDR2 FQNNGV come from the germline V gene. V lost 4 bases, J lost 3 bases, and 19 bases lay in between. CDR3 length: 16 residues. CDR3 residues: CASSSSLRDIDYEQYF. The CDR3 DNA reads TGTGCCAGCAGCTCCTCCCTCAGGGACATAGACTACGAGCAGTACTTC.

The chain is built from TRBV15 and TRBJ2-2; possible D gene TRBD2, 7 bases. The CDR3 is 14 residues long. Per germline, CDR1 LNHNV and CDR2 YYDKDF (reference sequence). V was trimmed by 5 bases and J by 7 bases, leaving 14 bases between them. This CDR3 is CATSVGGADGELFF. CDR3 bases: TGTGCCACCAGCGTGGGGGGGGCCGACGGGGAGCTGTTTTTT.

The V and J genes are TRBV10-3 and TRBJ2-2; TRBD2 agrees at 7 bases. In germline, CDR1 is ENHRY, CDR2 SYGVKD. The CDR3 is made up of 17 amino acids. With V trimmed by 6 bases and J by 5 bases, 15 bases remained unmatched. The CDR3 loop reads CAISGVWAGVETGELFF. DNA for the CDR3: TGTGCCATCAGCGGCGTCTGGGCGGGAGTAGAAACCGGGGAGCTGTTTTTT.